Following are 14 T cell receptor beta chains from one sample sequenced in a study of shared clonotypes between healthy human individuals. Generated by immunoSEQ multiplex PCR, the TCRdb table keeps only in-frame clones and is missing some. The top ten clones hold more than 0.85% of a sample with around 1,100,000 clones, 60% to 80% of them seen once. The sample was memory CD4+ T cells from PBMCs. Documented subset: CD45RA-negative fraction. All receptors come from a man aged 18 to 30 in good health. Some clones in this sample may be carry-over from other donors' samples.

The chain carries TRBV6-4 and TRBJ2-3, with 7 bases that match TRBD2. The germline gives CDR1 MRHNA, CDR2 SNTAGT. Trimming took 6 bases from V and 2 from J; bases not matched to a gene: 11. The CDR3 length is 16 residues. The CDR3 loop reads CASSSQPSGNTDTQYF. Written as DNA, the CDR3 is TGTGCCAGCAGCTCCCAACCTAGCGGCAACACAGATACGCAGTATTTT.

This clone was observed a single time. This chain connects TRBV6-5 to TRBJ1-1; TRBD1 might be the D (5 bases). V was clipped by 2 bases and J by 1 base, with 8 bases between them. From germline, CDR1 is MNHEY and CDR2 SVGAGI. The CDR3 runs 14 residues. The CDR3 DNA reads TGTGCCAGCAGTTACGGGGGGACGAACACTGAAGCTTTCTTT. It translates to CASSYGGTNTEAFF.

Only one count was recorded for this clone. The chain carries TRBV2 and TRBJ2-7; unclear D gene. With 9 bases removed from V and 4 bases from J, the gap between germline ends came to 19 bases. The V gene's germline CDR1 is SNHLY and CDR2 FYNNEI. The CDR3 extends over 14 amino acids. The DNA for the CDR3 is TGTGCCAGTACAAGTGTTGGGAAGAGATACGAGCAGTACTTC. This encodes CASTSVGKRYEQYF.

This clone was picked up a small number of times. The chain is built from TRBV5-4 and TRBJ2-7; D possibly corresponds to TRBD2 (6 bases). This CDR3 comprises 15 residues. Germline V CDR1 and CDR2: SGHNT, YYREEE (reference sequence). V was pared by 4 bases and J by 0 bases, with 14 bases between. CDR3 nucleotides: TGTGCCAGCAGCATTAGCGGCTTAAGCTCCTACGAGCAGTACTTC. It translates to CASSISGLSSYEQYF.

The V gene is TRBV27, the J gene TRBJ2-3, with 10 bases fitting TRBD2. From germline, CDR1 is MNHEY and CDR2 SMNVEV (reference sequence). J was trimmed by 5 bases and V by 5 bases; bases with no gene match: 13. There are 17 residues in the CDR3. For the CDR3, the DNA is TGTGCCAGCAGTCCCCGAGCGGGAGGGCTTACGGGAGATACGCAGTATTTT. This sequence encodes CASSPRAGGLTGDTQYF.

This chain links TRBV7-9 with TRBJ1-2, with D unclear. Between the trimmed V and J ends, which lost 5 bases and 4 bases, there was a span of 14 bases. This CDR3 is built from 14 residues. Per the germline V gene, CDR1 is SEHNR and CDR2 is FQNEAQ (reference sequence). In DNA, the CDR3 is TGTGCCAGCAGCCCATCCGGGGAGGGCTATGGCTACACCTTC. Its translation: CASSPSGEGYGYTF.

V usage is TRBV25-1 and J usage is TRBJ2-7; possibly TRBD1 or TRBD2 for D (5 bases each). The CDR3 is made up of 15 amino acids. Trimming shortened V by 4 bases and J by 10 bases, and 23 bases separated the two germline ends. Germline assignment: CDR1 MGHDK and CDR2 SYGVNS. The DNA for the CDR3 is TGTGCCAGCAGTGGACTGGGACCCTTCGGCGAAGGTCAGTACTTC. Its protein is CASSGLGPFGEGQYF.

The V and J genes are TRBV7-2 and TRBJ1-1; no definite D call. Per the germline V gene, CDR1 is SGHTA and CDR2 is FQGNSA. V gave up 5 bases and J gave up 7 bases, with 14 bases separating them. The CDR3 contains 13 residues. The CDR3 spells CASSPMDGLEAFF. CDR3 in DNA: TGTGCCAGCAGCCCAATGGACGGCCTTGAAGCTTTCTTT.

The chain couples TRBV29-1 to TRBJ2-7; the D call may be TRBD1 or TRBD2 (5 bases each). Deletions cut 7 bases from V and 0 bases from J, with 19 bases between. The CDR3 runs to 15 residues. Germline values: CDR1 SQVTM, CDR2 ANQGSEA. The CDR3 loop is CSASRGRVSSYEQYF. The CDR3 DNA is TGCAGCGCTAGCCGGGGACGGGTTAGCTCCTACGAGCAGTACTTC.

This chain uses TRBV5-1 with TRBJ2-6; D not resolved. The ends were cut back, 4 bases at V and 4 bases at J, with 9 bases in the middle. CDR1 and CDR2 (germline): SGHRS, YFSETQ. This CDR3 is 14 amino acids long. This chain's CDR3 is CASSASAGANVLTF. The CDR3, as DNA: TGCGCCAGCAGCGCCTCGGCAGGGGCCAACGTCCTGACTTTC.

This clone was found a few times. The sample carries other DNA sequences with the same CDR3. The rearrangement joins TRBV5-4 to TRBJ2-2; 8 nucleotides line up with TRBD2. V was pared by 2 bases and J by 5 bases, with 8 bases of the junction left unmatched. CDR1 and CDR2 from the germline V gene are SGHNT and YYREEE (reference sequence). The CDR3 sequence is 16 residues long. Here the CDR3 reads CASSFGVTGGTGELFF. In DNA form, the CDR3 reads TGTGCCAGCAGCTTCGGGGTAACGGGAGGGACCGGGGAGCTGTTTTTT.

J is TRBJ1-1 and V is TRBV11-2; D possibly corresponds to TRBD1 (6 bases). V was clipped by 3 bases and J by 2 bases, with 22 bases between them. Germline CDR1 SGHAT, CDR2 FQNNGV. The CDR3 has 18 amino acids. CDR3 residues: CASSFSQNYREGNTEAFF. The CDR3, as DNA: TGTGCCAGCAGCTTTTCGCAAAACTACAGGGAGGGAAACACTGAAGCTTTCTTT.

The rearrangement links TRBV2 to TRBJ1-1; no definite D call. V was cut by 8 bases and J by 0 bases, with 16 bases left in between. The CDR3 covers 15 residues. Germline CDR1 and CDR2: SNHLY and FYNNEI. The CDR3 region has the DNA TGTGCCAGCCGACTCGGACTGTTCATGAACACTGAAGCTTTCTTT. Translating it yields CASRLGLFMNTEAFF.

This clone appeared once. The CDR3 reads CASSYVQGHYSPLHF. The DNA of the CDR3 is TGTGCCAGCAGTTACGTGCAGGGCCACTATTCACCCCTCCACTTT. V and J are TRBV6-5 and TRBJ1-6, with D possibly being TRBD1 (5 bases). This CDR3 is built from 15 residues. The V end was cut by 2 bases, the J end by 8 bases, with 13 bases between. Germline assignment: CDR1 MNHEY and CDR2 SVGAGI.